A single sample is the source of the 8 T cell receptor beta chains below, sequenced in a study of CD8 T cells in ankylosing spondylitis. Using its own MiXCR run on the 5' RACE reads, TCRdb lists one record per CDR3 protein. The sample contains around 320,000 distinct CDR3 sequences, more than 20% of which appear only once. Sequencing used blood, either unsorted or a sorted T cell fraction (not recorded which). These receptors were taken from a female donor with ankylosing spondylitis or in good health (not recorded which).

This clonotype was recorded a few times. This chain joins TRBV20-1 and TRBJ2-1; TRBD2 matches 7 bases. Germline assignment: CDR1 DFQATT and CDR2 SNEGSKA (reference sequence). V lost 6 bases and J lost 6; bases outside the gene matches: 8. This CDR3 has 13 amino acids. CDR3 coding DNA: TGCAGTGCGGGGAAGGCGGGAGCCAATGAGCAGTTCTTC. It is translated as CSAGKAGANEQFF.

In its sample, this clonotype was seen a few times. The genes are TRBV20-1 and TRBJ2-7, with 11 bases lining up with TRBD2. J gave up 2 bases and V 4 bases, and 7 bases lay outside the gene matches. Germline CDR1 reads DFQATT; CDR2 reads SNEGSKA (reference sequence). The CDR3 has 15 residues. This CDR3 reads CSAILGTSGTYEQYF. CDR3 DNA sequence: TGCAGTGCTATCCTCGGGACTAGCGGTACCTACGAGCAGTACTTC.

In its sample, this clonotype was seen a few times. The rearrangement links TRBV7-9 to TRBJ1-2; 7 nucleotides line up with TRBD1. The CDR3 consists of 15 residues. J gave up 0 bases and V 0 bases, and 1 base lay outside the gene matches. CDR1 and CDR2 (germline): SEHNR, FQNEAQ (reference sequence). This CDR3 is CASSLAQGANYGYTF. DNA of the CDR3: TGTGCCAGCAGCTTAGCGCAGGGGGCTAACTATGGCTACACCTTC. Combining the CDR3 with reference TRBV7-9 and TRBJ1-2 gives the whole variable domain DTGVSQNPRHKITKRGQNVTFRCDPISEHNRLYWYRQTLGQGPEFLTYFQNEAQLEKSRLLSDRFSAERPKGSFSTLEIQRTEQGDSAMYLCASSLAQGANYGYTFGSGTRLTVV.

The chain uses TRBV30 and TRBJ1-2, with D possibly being TRBD1 (5 bases). Trimming stripped 4 bases from V and 11 bases from J, with 11 bases between. The germline V gene has CDR1 GTSNPN and CDR2 SVGIG (reference sequence). The CDR3 has 10 amino acids. CDR3 bases: TGTGCCTGGATAGGGGCTCGGTACACCTTC. Its translation is CAWIGARYTF.

This clonotype showed up just a few times. The chain combines TRBV10-3 with TRBJ2-3, with TRBD2 identical over 10 bases. The J segment lost 1 base and the V segment lost 6 bases, leaving 4 bases of the junction unmatched. CDR1 and CDR2 from the germline V gene are ENHRY and SYGVKD. This CDR3 region has 15 residues. CDR3 residues: CAIRGLAEGTDTQYF. CDR3 DNA: TGTGCCATCAGAGGACTAGCGGAGGGCACAGATACGCAGTATTTT.

The chain is built from TRBV7-6 and TRBJ1-4, with a possible D match to TRBD1 (5 bases). This CDR3 is 16 amino acids long. Trimming stripped 5 bases from V and 7 bases from J, with 20 bases between. Per the germline V gene, CDR1 is SGHVS and CDR2 is FNYEAQ. CDR3 sequence reads: CASSLLGQGQIEKLFF. The CDR3 region has the DNA TGTGCCAGCAGCCTCCTCGGGCAGGGTCAAATTGAAAAACTGTTTTTT.

V gene TRBV10-3 combines with J gene TRBJ2-3; 12 nucleotides line up with TRBD2. Losses at the gene ends were 4 bases for V and 6 bases for J; bases not matched to a gene: 5. This CDR3 comprises 15 residues. Per the germline V gene, CDR1 is ENHRY and CDR2 is SYGVKD. The CDR3 region has the DNA TGTGCCATCAGTGGGGGACTAGCGGGCGGGGATACGCAGTATTTT. Its translation is CAISGGLAGGDTQYF.

This clonotype was counted between two and nine times. The chain recombines TRBV2 with TRBJ1-1; D gene unclear. Germline CDR1 is SNHLY and CDR2 is FYNNEI. The germline V and J ends were trimmed by 4 bases and 6 bases, with 12 bases remaining between them. The length of the CDR3 is 13 residues. The CDR3 is CASSAVRGAEAFF. CDR3 sequence (DNA): TGTGCCAGCAGTGCGGTCCGGGGAGCTGAAGCTTTCTTT.